The source of this TCR beta chain is a study of T cells after yellow fever vaccination. General study points: There was a possibility that FACS-sorted repertoires contained abundant clonotypes contaminating from the bulk population. The booster response re-showed most primary clones: approximately 95% CD4, approximately 85% CD8.

TCRdb re-called the 5' RACE reads through MiXCR, storing one row per CDR3 protein. Among some 500,000 distinct CDR3 sequences listed, roughly 14% were seen once. This clonotype was detected only a few times. The antigen is unknown. This receptor was identified in a man under 40 who received the YFV17D yellow fever vaccine. The specimen comprised PBMCs, sampled on the day of the yellow fever booster vaccination.

Here the CDR3 reads CASSLRGSGTGELFF. CDR3 bases: TGTGCCAGCAGCTTACGAGGGAGCGGCACCGGGGAGCTGTTTTTT. The chain recombines TRBV7-2 with TRBJ2-2; a weak D match, TRBD2 (5 bases). The length of the CDR3 is 15 residues. CDR1 and CDR2 from the germline V gene are SGHTA and FQGNSA. Trimming removed 2 bases at V and 4 bases at J, with 11 bases between.